This passage covers 15 T cell receptor beta chains from one sample sequenced in a study of T-cell reconstitution after alpha-beta-depleted transplantation in children (TCRdb year 2016). Libraries were prepared through PCR. The listed sequencing device is Illumina HiSeq 2500. To normalize quantification of the TCRbeta repertoire, the TCR libraries were built with molecular barcoding that relied on unique molecular identifiers. TCRdb cleaned the public reads at Q25 with fastp, built clones with MiXCR and kept in-frame beta chains. Each CDR3 protein appears once, grouped with its most common genes and DNA. In this sample the table shows just over 350,000 distinct CDR3 sequences, 13% of which occur a single time. In total, the top ten clones hold around 4% of the sample. Material: PBMCs, obtained from the stem cell graft. The receptors shown here come from a human donor who donated a stem cell graft to a child with Fanconi anemia.

The chain links TRBV5-1 to TRBJ2-5, with D hard to call. This CDR3 is 13 amino acids long. Germline lookup yields CDR1 SGHRS and CDR2 YFSETQ. The germline V and J ends were trimmed by 0 bases and 4 bases, with 7 bases remaining between them. The CDR3 sequence is CASSLEGSETQYF. The CDR3 DNA sequence: TGCGCCAGCAGCTTGGAAGGGTCAGAGACCCAGTACTTC.

The V call is TRBV4-2, the J call TRBJ2-3; D may be TRBD2 (5 bases). The CDR3 consists of 15 residues. The germline V gene has CDR1 LGHNA and CDR2 YNFKEQ. Trimming took off 0 bases at V and 4 bases at J, with 11 bases between the two ends. The CDR3 nucleotides are TGTGCCAGCAGCCAAGAGTCTAGAGGGCCAGATACGCAGTATTTT. This translates into CASSQESRGPDTQYF.

This clonotype was observed many times. The chain joins TRBV7-9 to TRBJ2-5; 8 bases are a match to TRBD2. CDR1 is SEHNR and CDR2 is FQNEAQ in the germline V gene (reference sequence). The CDR3 contains 17 residues. The V and J ends lost 0 bases and 5 bases, in that order; junction bases with no gene match: 11. The CDR3 loop reads CASSLAGGVAGKETQYF. Here the CDR3 DNA reads TGTGCCAGCAGCTTAGCTGGCGGCGTAGCGGGGAAGGAGACCCAGTACTTC.

The rearrangement joins TRBV7-9 to TRBJ1-2; D is undetermined. The V end lost 5 bases, the J end lost 5 bases, and 12 bases lay between the germline ends. Looked up from germline, CDR1 is SEHNR and CDR2 is FQNEAQ (reference sequence). This CDR3 has 13 residues. CDR3 sequence: CASSPPPDYGYTF. The DNA for the CDR3 is TGTGCCAGCAGCCCCCCGCCGGATTATGGCTACACCTTC.

This clonotype was detected a few times. The chain combines TRBV29-1 with TRBJ2-3; TRBD2 might be the D (7 bases). V was clipped by 3 bases and J by 3 bases, with 10 bases between them. The CDR3 loop spans 13 amino acids. Germline V gene data show CDR1 as SQVTM and CDR2 as ANQGSEA. CDR3 protein: CSVEEGGTDTQYF. The CDR3 DNA is TGCAGCGTTGAGGAGGGGGGGACAGATACGCAGTATTTT.

This clonotype was picked up a small number of times. V is TRBV6-2 or TRBV6-3 and J is TRBJ1-1; D is ambiguous. Germline V CDR1 and CDR2: MNHEY, SVGEGT. The CDR3 is 14 residues long. With 6 bases removed from V and 0 bases from J, the gap between germline ends came to 11 bases. This CDR3 is CASRPWTMNTEAFF. Written as DNA, the CDR3 is TGTGCCAGCAGACCGTGGACCATGAACACTGAAGCTTTCTTT.

The rearrangement uses TRBV4-1 and TRBJ2-1, with 12 bases aligning to TRBD2. Per the germline V gene, CDR1 is MGHRA and CDR2 is YSYEKL. V gave up 2 bases and J gave up 1 base; unmatched junction bases: 15. This CDR3 has 21 residues. The CDR3 sequence: CASSQHHGASGGARSYNEQFF. The CDR3 nucleotides read TGCGCCAGCAGCCAACACCACGGCGCTAGCGGGGGGGCCCGATCCTACAATGAGCAGTTCTTC.

CDR3 sequence reads: CASNLGHGETQYF. The CDR3 nucleotides are TGTGCCAGCAACCTGGGGCACGGGGAGACCCAGTACTTC. The chain couples TRBV2 to TRBJ2-5, with D maybe TRBD1 (5 bases). Trimming pared 7 bases from V and 5 bases from J, leaving 14 bases between. The CDR3 sequence is 13 residues long. CDR1 SNHLY and CDR2 FYNNEI come from the germline V gene. The variable domain in full, with the rest retrieved from reference TRBV2 and TRBJ2-5, is EPEVTQTPSHQVTQMGQEVILRCVPISNHLYFYWYRQILGQKVEFLVSFYNNEISEKSEIFDDQFSVERPDGSNFTLKIRSTKLEDSAMYFCASNLGHGETQYFGPGTRLLVL.

This clonotype has only a few counts. The V call is TRBV6-2 or TRBV6-3, the J call TRBJ2-7, with D unresolved. Germline V gene sequence: CDR1 MNHEY, CDR2 SVGEGT. This CDR3 spans 12 amino acids. Trimming removed 5 bases at V and 3 bases at J, with 8 bases between. The DNA for the CDR3 is TGTGCCAGCAGTGTGGTGGACTACGAGCAGTACTTC. It encodes CASSVVDYEQYF.

The chain uses TRBV7-2 and TRBJ1-1, with D possibly matching TRBD1 (6 bases). The CDR3 is 15 residues long. Germline loops: CDR1 SGHTA, CDR2 FQGNSA. V was pared by 5 bases and J by 1 base, with 14 bases between. CDR3 protein: CASSPEGGGNTEAFF. The DNA of the CDR3 is TGTGCCAGCAGCCCCGAGGGAGGGGGGAACACTGAAGCTTTCTTT.

This clonotype has just one count. The chain is built from TRBV4-3 and TRBJ2-3; TRBD2 agrees at 7 bases. Germline V lookup: CDR1 LGHNA, CDR2 YSLEER. V lost 0 bases and J lost 4; bases outside the gene matches: 10. The CDR3 is made up of 17 amino acids. Here the CDR3 DNA reads TGCGCCAGCAGCCAAGATCGGACGCGGGAGTTGGCAGATACGCAGTATTTT. Amino acids: CASSQDRTRELADTQYF.

This clonotype came up many times. This sequence joins TRBV12-3 or TRBV12-4 and TRBJ2-3; tentatively, D is TRBD2 (6 bases). The CDR3 sequence is 14 residues long. Trimming removed 3 bases at V and 6 bases at J, with 13 bases between. The CDR3 here is CASSLLASRDTQYF. The DNA for the CDR3 is TGTGCCAGCAGTTTGCTAGCGAGCAGGGATACGCAGTATTTT.

This clonotype was observed a handful of times. The chain recombines TRBV27 with TRBJ1-5; TRBD1 matches at 7 bases. The ends lost 3 bases at V and 5 bases at J; junction bases unmatched: 7. The germline gives CDR1 MNHEY, CDR2 SMNVEV (reference sequence). The CDR3 loop spans 15 amino acids. The DNA for the CDR3 is TGTGCCAGCAGTTTCAAGGGGGACAGCTATCAGCCCCAGCATTTT. Its protein is CASSFKGDSYQPQHF.

This clonotype was seen at least ten times. The V gene is TRBV12-3 or TRBV12-4, the J gene TRBJ2-7; TRBD1 aligns across 9 bases. The CDR3 consists of 15 residues. V gave up 7 bases and J gave up 3 bases; unmatched junction bases: 10. This CDR3 is CASTKIPGQGYEQYF. The CDR3 nucleotides are TGTGCCAGCACCAAGATTCCGGGACAGGGCTACGAGCAGTACTTC.

This clonotype was recorded a few times. V is TRBV20-1 and J is TRBJ2-3, with 15 bases that match TRBD2. V gave up 3 bases and J gave up 1 base; unmatched junction bases: 11. The CDR3 loop spans 19 amino acids. Germline V CDR1 and CDR2: DFQATT, SNEGSKA (reference sequence). The DNA for the CDR3 is TGCAGTGCTAGGCACCCGGGACTAGCGGGGGGTGAGGGCACAGATACGCAGTATTTT. Its translation: CSARHPGLAGGEGTDTQYF.